A selection of T cell receptor beta chains follows, all from one sample in a study of PD-1 blockade in classical Hodgkin lymphoma. Assay used: immunoSEQ multiplex PCR; TCRdb lists only in-frame clones, some missing. The sample carries 35,000 to 45,000 clones, about 90% recorded once. Material: peripheral blood mononuclear cells (PBMCs), obtained at baseline. The receptor set was obtained from a human donor with classical Hodgkin lymphoma. Both conserved end residues are part of each CDR3. The D gene is left open where the match is weak. Clone size, where shown, is once, few, many, or a class for clones that have expanded.

j_gene	abundance	d_gene	v_gene	CDR3nt	CDR3aa
TRBJ2-5	-	TRBD2	TRBV6-1	TGTGCCAGCAGTGTACTAGCGGGGCAAGAGACCCAGTACTTC	CASSVLAGQETQYF
TRBJ2-3	-	-	TRBV6-5	TGTGCCAGCAGTTACGAAAAGAGGGATACGCAGTATTTT	CASSYEKRDTQYF
TRBJ2-3	-	TRBD1	TRBV10-3	TGTGCCGCACGAGGGGACAGGGGCGGTTTTGGCACAGATACGCAGTATTTT	CAARGDRGGFGTDTQYF
TRBJ2-3	-	TRBD2	TRBV7-3	TGTGCCAGCAGCCCCCTGGGTAGCGGGGGGGCGTCTGATACGCAGTATTTT	CASSPLGSGGASDTQYF
TRBJ1-4	-	-	TRBV6-5	TGTGCCAGCAGTGGAGCCGGGGGCGGTGAAAAACTGTTTTTT	CASSGAGGGEKLFF
TRBJ2-5	-	TRBD1	TRBV6-5	TGTGCCAGCAGAGGCGGGACAGGGGGAGAAGAGACCCAGTACTTC	CASRGGTGGEETQYF
TRBJ1-1	-	-	TRBV5-5	TGTGCCAGCAGCTTGGGTGTGACAGGAGGGTGGAACACTGAAGCTTTCTTT	CASSLGVTGGWNTEAFF
TRBJ2-7	-	TRBD2	TRBV30	TGTGCCTGGAGTGGGCTAGCGGGAGAACTAAGTCTCGAGCAGTACTTC	CAWSGLAGELSLEQYF
TRBJ2-1	-	TRBD1	TRBV5-8	TGTGCCAGCAGCCGACAGGGTCTCAGCAATGAGCAGTTCTTC	CASSRQGLSNEQFF
TRBJ1-4	-	-	TRBV19	TGTGCCAGTACCCCGGGACAACTGTTTTTT	CASTPGQLFF
TRBJ1-1	-	-	TRBV5-5	TGTGCCAGCAGCTTTGCCTCCCTCGACACTGAAGCTTTCTTT	CASSFASLDTEAFF
TRBJ1-2	few	-	TRBV6-5	TGTGCCAGCAGTTACATTCGTAGGGTAACCTACACCTTC	CASSYIRRVTYTF
TRBJ2-7	-	-	TRBV9	TGTGCCAGCAGCGTAGGGGGGCGCACCTACGAGCAGTACTTC	CASSVGGRTYEQYF
TRBJ1-5	-	-	TRBV7-9	TGTGCCAGCAGCTTATCTCAAGCCAATCAGCCCCAGCATTTT	CASSLSQANQPQHF
TRBJ1-2	few	-	TRBV6-6	TGTGCCAGCAGTTACACCCCGCAGGGCGGTGGCTACACCTTC	CASSYTPQGGGYTF
TRBJ2-5	-	TRBD2	TRBV6-6	TGTGCCAGCAGTCCGACTAGCGGGGGAAAGACCCAGTACTTC	CASSPTSGGKTQYF
TRBJ1-2	-	-	TRBV2	TGTGCCAGCAGTGAGGGTGACTATGGCTACACCTTC	CASSEGDYGYTF
TRBJ2-2	-	-	TRBV5-8	TGTGCCAGCAGCTTGAGCGGGTTCAGACGGGGGACCGGGGAGCTGTTTTTT	CASSLSGFRRGTGELFF
TRBJ2-7	-	-	TRBV4-3	TGCGCCAGCAGCCGAGAGGCCAGCGTTCAGTACGAGCAGTACTTC	CASSREASVQYEQYF
TRBJ1-2	-	-	TRBV5-8	TGTGCCAGCAGCTCTTTCGGGGTCGGCTACACCTTC	CASSSFGVGYTF
TRBJ2-5	-	TRBD1	TRBV9	TGTGCCAGCAACCGGGACAGCGCTACCCAGTACTTC	CASNRDSATQYF